The clone carrying this T cell receptor (beta chain) was found a few times. The data originate from a study of T cell responses to AZD1222 COVID-19 vaccine. Clones were read by immunoSEQ multiplex PCR, and TCRdb kept only the in-frame ones, dropping some. Of 120,000 or so clones in the sample, approximately 90% were seen once. This CDR3 is built from 14 residues. J lost 8 bases, V lost 6 bases, and 10 bases had no gene match. In germline, CDR1 is MNHEY, CDR2 SMNVEV (reference sequence). The sequence came from an adult in good health. The chain uses TRBV27 and TRBJ1-2; 9 bases fit TRBD1. Material: peripheral blood, obtained on day 0 of MenACWY control vaccination. Written as DNA, the CDR3 is TGTGCCAGCAGGCCGGGACAGGGAATGGGAGGCTACACCTTC. Translated: CASRPGQGMGGYTF.